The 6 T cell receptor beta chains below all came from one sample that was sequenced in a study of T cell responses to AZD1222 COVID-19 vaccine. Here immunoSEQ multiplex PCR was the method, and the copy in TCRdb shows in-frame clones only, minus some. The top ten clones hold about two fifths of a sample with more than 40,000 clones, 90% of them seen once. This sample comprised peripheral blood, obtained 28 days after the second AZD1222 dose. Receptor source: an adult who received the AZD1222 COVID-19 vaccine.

The CDR3, as DNA: TGTGCCAGTAGTATATGGGGTACCGGGCCGAAAAATCAGCCCCAGCATTTT. Amino acid sequence: CASSIWGTGPKNQPQHF. V and J are TRBV19 and TRBJ1-5; no clear D. Germline loops: CDR1 LNHDA, CDR2 SQIVND (reference sequence). Between the trimmed V and J ends, which lost 2 bases and 4 bases, there was a span of 18 bases. This CDR3 has 17 residues.

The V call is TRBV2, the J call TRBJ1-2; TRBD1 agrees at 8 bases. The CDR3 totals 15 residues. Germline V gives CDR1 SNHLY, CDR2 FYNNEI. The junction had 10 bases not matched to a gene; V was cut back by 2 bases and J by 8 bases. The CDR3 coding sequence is TGTGCCAGCAGTGAACTTCCGACAGGGGCCGGGGGCTACACCTTC. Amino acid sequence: CASSELPTGAGGYTF.

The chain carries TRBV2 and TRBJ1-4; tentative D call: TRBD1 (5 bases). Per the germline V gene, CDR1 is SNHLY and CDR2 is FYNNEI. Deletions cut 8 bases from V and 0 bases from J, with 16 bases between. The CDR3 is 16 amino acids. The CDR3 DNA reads TGTGCCAGCGTTACCAGGGTATCATCAACTAATGAAAAACTGTTTTTT. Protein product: CASVTRVSSTNEKLFF.

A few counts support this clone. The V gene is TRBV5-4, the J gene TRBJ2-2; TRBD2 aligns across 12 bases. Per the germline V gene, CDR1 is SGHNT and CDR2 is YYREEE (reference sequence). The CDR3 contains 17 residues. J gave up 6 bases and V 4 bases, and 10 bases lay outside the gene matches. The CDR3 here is CASSQREGLAGAGELFF. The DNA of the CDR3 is TGTGCCAGCAGCCAACGCGAGGGACTAGCGGGCGCCGGGGAGCTGTTTTTT.

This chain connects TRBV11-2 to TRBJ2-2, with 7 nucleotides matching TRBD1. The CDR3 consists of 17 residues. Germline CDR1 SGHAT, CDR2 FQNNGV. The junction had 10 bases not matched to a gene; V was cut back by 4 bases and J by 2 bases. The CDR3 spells CASSWARTGYNTGELFF. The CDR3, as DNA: TGTGCCAGCAGCTGGGCAAGGACAGGCTACAACACCGGGGAGCTGTTTTTT.

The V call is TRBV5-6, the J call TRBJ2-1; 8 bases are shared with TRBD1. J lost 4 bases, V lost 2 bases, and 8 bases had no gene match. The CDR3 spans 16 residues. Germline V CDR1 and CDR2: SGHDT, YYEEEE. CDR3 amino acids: CASSFLDRGIYNEQFF. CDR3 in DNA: TGTGCCAGCAGCTTCCTTGACAGGGGCATTTACAATGAGCAGTTCTTC.